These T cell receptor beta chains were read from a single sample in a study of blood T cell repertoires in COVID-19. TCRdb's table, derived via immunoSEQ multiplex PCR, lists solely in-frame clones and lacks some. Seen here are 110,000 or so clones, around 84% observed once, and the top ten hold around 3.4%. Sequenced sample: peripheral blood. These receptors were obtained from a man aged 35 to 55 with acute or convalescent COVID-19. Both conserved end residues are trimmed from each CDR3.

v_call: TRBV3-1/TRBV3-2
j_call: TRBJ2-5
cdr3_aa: ASSSPQRQETQY

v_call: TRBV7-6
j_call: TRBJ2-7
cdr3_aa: ASSPGTSGENYEQY

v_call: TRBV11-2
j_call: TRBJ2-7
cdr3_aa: ASSLAAGSSYEQY

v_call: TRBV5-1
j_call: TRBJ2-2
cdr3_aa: ASSLDAQRGAGELF

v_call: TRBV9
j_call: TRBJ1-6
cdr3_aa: ASSARDTGSPLH

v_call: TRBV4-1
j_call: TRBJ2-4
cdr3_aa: ASSQESGSRAKNIQY

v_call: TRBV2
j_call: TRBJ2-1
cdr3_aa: ASIAGTGDGNEQF

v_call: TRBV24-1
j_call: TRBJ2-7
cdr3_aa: ATSGGGGDEQY

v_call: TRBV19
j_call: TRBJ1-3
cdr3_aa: ASSKGVAGNTIY

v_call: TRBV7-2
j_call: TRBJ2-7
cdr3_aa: ASSLVGGGSYEQY

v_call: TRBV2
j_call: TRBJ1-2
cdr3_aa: ASRDPDRGGYT

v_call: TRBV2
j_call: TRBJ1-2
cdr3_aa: ASSEDRGANYGYT

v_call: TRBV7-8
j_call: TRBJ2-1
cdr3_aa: ASSHPYEQF

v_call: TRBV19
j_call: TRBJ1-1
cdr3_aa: ASRPGFGTEAF

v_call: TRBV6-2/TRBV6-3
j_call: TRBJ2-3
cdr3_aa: ASSYSESSTDTQY

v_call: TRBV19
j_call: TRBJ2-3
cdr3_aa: ASSRAAGGWYTQY

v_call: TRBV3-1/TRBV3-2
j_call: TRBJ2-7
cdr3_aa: ASSHLSYEQY

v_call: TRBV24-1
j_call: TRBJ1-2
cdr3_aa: ATRESGGAYGYT

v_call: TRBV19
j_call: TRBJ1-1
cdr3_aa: ASSIQGDDTEAF

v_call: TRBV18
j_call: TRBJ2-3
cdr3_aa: ASSRSGGATDTQY

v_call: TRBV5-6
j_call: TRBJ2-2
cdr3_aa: ASSPVQGGAGELF

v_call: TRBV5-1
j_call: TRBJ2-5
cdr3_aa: ASSVAGTPQETQY